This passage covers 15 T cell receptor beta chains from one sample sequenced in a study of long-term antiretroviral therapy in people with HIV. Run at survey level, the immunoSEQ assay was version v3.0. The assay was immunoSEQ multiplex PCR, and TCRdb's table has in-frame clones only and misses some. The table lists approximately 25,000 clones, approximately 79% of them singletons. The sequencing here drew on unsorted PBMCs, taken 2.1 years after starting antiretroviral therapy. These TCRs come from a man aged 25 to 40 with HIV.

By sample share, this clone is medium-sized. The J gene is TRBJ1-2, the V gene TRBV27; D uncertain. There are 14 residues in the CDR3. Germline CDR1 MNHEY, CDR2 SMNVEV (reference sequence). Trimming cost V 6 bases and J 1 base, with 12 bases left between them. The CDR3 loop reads CASSPSWDNYGYTF. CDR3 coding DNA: TGTGCCAGCAGCCCGTCGTGGGATAACTATGGCTACACCTTC.

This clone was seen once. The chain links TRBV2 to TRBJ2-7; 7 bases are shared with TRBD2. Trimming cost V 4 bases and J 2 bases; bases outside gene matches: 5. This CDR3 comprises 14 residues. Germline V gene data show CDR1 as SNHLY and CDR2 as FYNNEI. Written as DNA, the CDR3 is TGTGCCAGCAGTGCGGGAGGCCCAACCTACGAGCAGTACTTC. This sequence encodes CASSAGGPTYEQYF.

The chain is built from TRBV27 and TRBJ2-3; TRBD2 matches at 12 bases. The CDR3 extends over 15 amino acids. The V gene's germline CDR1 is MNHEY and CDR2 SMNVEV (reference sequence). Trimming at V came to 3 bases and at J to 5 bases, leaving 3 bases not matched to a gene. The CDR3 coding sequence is TGTGCCAGCAGTTTGACTAGCGGGAGTGGAGATACGCAGTATTTT. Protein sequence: CASSLTSGSGDTQYF.

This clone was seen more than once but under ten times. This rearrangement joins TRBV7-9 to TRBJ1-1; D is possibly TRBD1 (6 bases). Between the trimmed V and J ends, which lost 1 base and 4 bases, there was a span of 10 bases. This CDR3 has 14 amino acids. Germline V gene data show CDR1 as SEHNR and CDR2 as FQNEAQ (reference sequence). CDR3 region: CASSLVGGGTEAFF. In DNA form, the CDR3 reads TGTGCCAGCAGCTTAGTGGGGGGCGGCACTGAAGCTTTCTTT.

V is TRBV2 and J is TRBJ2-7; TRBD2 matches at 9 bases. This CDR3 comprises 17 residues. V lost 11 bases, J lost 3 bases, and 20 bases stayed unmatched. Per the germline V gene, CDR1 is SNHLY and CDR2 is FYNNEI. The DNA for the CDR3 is TGTGCCTCCGAGGGGCTAGCGGGAAAACGGGGGCGCTACGAGCAGTACTTC. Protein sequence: CASEGLAGKRGRYEQYF. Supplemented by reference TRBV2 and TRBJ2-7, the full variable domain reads EPEVTQTPSHQVTQMGQEVILRCVPISNHLYFYWYRQILGQKVEFLVSFYNNEISEKSEIFDDQFSVERPDGSNFTLKIRSTKLEDSAMYFCASEGLAGKRGRYEQYFGPGTRLTVT.

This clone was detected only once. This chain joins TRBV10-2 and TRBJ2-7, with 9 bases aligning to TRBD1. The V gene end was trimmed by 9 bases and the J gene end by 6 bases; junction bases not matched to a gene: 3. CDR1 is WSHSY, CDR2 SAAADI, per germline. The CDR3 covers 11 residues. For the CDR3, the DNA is TGCGCCAGTGGGACAGGGTCCGAGCAGTACTTC. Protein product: CASGTGSEQYF.

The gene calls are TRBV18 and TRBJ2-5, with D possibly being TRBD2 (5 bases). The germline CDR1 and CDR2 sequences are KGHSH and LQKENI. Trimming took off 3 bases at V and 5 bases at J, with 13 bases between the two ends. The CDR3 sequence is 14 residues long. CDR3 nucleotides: TGTGCCAGCTCACCCGGCACTAGTTCCGAGACCCAGTACTTC. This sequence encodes CASSPGTSSETQYF. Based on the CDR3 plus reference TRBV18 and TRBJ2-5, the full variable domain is NAGVMQNPRHLVRRRGQEARLRCSPMKGHSHVYWYRQLPEEGLKFMVYLQKENIIDESGMPKERFSAEFPKEGPSILRIQQVVRGDSAAYFCASSPGTSSETQYFGPGTRLLVL.

The CDR3 coding sequence is TGCGCCAGCAGCGGGACTAGCAATGAGCAGTTCTTC. Amino acid sequence: CASSGTSNEQFF. The rearrangement links TRBV10-1 to TRBJ2-1; 8 nucleotides align to TRBD2. Germline CDR1 and CDR2: WNHNN and SYGVQD (reference sequence). The CDR3 length is 12 residues. After removal of 6 bases from V and 6 bases from J, the junction contained 1 base not matched to a gene.

CDR3 region: CASKMGVANTGELFF. The DNA for the CDR3 is TGTGCCAGTAAGATGGGGGTTGCGAACACCGGGGAGCTGTTTTTT. V gene TRBV19 combines with J gene TRBJ2-2; D may be TRBD1 or TRBD2 (5 bases each). CDR1 and CDR2 (germline): LNHDA, SQIVND (reference sequence). The CDR3 consists of 15 residues. The V gene lost 7 bases and the J gene lost 0 bases, with 12 bases spanning the gap.

The CDR3 is CASSDAGGYTDTQYF. CDR3 DNA sequence: TGTGCCAGCAGCGATGCGGGGGGTTACACAGATACGCAGTATTTT. The chain recombines TRBV11-3 with TRBJ2-3; 8 bases fit TRBD2. The germline V gene has CDR1 SGHNT and CDR2 YENEEA. The CDR3 is made up of 15 amino acids. The trim removed 5 bases at V and 2 bases at J, leaving 6 bases unmatched.

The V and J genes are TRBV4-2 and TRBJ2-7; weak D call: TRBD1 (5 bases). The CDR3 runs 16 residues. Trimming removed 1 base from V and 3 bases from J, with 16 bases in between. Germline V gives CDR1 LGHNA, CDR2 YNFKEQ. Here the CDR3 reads CASSQVALGQSYEQYF. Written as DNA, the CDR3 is TGTGCCAGCAGCCAAGTAGCCTTGGGGCAGAGCTACGAGCAGTACTTC.

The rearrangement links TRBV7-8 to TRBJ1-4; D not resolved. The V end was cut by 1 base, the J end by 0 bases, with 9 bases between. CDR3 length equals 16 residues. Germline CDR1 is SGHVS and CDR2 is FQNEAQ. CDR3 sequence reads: CASSLEGRATNEKLFF. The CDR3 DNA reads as TGTGCCAGCAGCTTAGAGGGCCGAGCAACTAATGAAAAACTGTTTTTT.

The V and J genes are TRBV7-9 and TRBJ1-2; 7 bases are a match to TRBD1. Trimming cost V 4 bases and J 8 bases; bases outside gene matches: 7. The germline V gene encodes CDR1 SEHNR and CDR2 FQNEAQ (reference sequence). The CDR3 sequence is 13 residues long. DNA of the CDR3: TGTGCCAGCAGCTCGACAGGGCTTGAGGGCTACACCTTC. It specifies CASSSTGLEGYTF.

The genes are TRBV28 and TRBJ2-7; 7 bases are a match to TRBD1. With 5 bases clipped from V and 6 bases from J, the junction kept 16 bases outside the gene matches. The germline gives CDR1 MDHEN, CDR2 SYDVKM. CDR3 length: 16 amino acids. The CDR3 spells CASSPYLKRGLGEQYF. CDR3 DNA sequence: TGTGCCAGCAGTCCCTACCTGAAGAGGGGGCTTGGCGAGCAGTACTTC.

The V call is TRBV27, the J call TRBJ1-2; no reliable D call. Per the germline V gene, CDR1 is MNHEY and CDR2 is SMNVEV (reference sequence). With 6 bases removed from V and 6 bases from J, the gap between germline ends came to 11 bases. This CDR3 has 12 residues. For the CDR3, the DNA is TGTGCCAGCAGCCGCTTAGGTAATGGCTACACCTTC. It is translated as CASSRLGNGYTF.